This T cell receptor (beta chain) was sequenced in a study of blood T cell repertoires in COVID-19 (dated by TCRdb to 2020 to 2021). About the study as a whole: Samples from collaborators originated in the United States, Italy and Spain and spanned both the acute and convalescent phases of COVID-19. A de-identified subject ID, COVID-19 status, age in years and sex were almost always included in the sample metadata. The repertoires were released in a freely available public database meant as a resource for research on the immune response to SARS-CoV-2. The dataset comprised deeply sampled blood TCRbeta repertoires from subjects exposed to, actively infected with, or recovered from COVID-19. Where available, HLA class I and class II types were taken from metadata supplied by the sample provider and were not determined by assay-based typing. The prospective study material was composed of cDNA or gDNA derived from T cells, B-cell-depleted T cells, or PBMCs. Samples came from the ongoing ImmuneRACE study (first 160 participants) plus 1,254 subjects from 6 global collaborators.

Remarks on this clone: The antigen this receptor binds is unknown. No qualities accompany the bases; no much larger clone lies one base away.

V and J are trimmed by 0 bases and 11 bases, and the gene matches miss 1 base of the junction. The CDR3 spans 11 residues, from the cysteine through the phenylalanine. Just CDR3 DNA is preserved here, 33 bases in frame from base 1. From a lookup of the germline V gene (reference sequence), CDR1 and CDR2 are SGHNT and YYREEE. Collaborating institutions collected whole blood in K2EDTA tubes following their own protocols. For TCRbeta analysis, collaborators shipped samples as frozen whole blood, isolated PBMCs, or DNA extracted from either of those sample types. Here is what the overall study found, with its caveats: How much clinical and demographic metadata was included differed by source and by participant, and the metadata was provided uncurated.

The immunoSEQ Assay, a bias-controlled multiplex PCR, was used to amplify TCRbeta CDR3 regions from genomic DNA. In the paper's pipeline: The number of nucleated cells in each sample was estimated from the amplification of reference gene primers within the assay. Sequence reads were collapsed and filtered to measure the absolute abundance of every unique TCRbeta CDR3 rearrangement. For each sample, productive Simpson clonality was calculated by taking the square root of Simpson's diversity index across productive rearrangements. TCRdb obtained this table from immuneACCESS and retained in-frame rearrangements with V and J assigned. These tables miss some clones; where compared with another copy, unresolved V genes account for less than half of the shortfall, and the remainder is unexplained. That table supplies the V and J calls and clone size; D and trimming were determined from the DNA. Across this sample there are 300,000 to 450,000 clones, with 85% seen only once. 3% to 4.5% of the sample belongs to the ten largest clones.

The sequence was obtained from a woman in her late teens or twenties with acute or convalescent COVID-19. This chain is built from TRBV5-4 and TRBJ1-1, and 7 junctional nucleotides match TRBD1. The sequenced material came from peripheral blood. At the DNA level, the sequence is TGTGCCAGCAGCTTGGAGGGGGCGGCTTTCTTT. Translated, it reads CASSLEGAAFF.